The sequence of this TCR beta chain was determined in a study of beta chain features in type 1 diabetes. Across the whole study: Age, gender, cell numbers and subset yield matched between patients and controls. Study conclusions and caveats: TCRB CDR3 length was moderately but significantly reduced in all four CD4+ subsets of Type 1 diabetes patients. Insertions at VDJ junctions were less frequent in type 1 diabetes patients. These patients also deleted more nucleotides at the same junctions.

What was sequenced were expressed TCRB transcripts, since all of the isolated RNA had been reverse transcribed. Using immunoSEQ multiplex PCR, the repertoire was profiled, and TCRdb retains in-frame clones only, with some absent. Among roughly 340,000 clones listed, approximately 12% were seen once. Comments on this clone: What it binds is unknown.

In germline, CDR1 is SGHAT, CDR2 FQNNGV. The CDR3 extends over 13 amino acids. After removal of 2 bases from V and 4 bases from J, the junction contained 1 base not matched to a gene. Sequencing input: naive CD4+ T cells from blood. This chain connects TRBV11-2 to TRBJ1-1, with 7 bases lining up with TRBD1. The sequence derives from a woman aged 18-30 years with type 1 diabetes. The CDR3 reads CASSLTGVTEAFF. CDR3 nucleotides: TGTGCCAGCAGCTTAACAGGGGTCACTGAAGCTTTCTTT.